This entry lists 13 T cell receptor beta chains sequenced from one sample in a study of cytomegalovirus exposure and HLA in healthy donors. The PCR contained 60 Vbeta and 13 Jbeta primers. Generated by immunoSEQ multiplex PCR, the TCRdb table keeps only in-frame clones and is missing some. The repertoire holds about 140,000 clones, 75% to 85% seen once, with roughly 0.99% in the top ten. Sequencing input: PBMCs. These receptors were obtained from a male donor in good health and CMV-seronegative.

The rearrangement links TRBV13 to TRBJ1-5; no reliable D call. CDR1 and CDR2 from the germline V gene are PRHDT and FYEKMQ (reference sequence). V was pared by 3 bases and J by 4 bases, with 7 bases between. The CDR3 extends over 13 amino acids. The CDR3 region is CASSFGGNQPQHF. The CDR3 DNA reads TGTGCCAGCAGCTTCGGAGGGAATCAGCCCCAGCATTTT.

V and J are TRBV10-3 and TRBJ1-3, with 7 bases aligning to TRBD1. There are 14 residues in the CDR3. Germline V gene lookup returns CDR1 ENHRY and CDR2 SYGVKD. Unmatched junction bases numbered 5, after V lost 7 bases and J lost 2 bases. Here the CDR3 DNA reads TGTGCCATCACTGACGGGACAGCTGGAAACACCATATATTTT. This gives the protein CAITDGTAGNTIYF.

This chain uses TRBV7-2 with TRBJ1-4; TRBD1 agrees at 8 bases. The length of the CDR3 is 17 residues. The V and J ends lost 3 bases and 0 bases, in that order; junction bases with no gene match: 6. The germline gives CDR1 SGHTA, CDR2 FQGNSA. CDR3 region: CASSLVGQAATNEKLFF. For the CDR3, the DNA is TGTGCCAGCAGCTTGGTGGGACAGGCAGCAACTAATGAAAAACTGTTTTTT. Full variable domain (remainder filled in from reference TRBV7-2 and TRBJ1-4): GAGVSQSPSNKVTEKGKDVELRCDPISGHTALYWYRQSLGQGLEFLIYFQGNSAPDKSGLPSDRFSAERTGGSVSTLTIQRTQQEDSAVYLCASSLVGQAATNEKLFFGSGTQLSVL.

V usage is TRBV5-1 and J usage is TRBJ1-1; D might be TRBD1 (5 bases). The length of the CDR3 is 14 residues. The V end lost 0 bases, the J end lost 1 base, and 7 bases lay between the germline ends. From germline, CDR1 is SGHRS and CDR2 YFSETQ. The CDR3 loop reads CASSLVQGNTEAFF. The DNA of the CDR3 is TGCGCCAGCAGCTTGGTGCAGGGGAACACTGAAGCTTTCTTT.

Only one count was recorded for this clone. This chain joins TRBV27 and TRBJ1-6; D gene unclear. The CDR3 loop spans 15 amino acids. Germline lookup yields CDR1 MNHEY and CDR2 SMNVEV (reference sequence). V was shortened by 5 bases and J by 6 bases, with 14 bases between the two germline ends. The CDR3: CASSPRTPFNSPLHF. The CDR3 DNA follows: TGTGCCAGCAGTCCCCGAACACCTTTTAATTCACCCCTCCACTTT.

The chain links TRBV19 to TRBJ2-7; perhaps TRBD1 as D (6 bases). Per germline, CDR1 LNHDA and CDR2 SQIVND (reference sequence). V was cut by 5 bases and J by 2 bases, with 13 bases left in between. This CDR3 comprises 14 residues. CDR3 sequence reads: CASSSRTATYEQYF. Here the CDR3 DNA reads TGTGCCAGTAGTTCCCGGACAGCTACCTACGAGCAGTACTTC.

The CDR3 loop is CASSLEQGEQFF. Written as DNA, the CDR3 is TGCGCCAGCAGCTTGGAACAGGGTGAGCAGTTCTTC. This chain uses TRBV5-1 with TRBJ2-1, with TRBD1 as a possible D gene (6 bases). V lost 0 bases to trimming and J lost 9 bases, with 7 bases between them. Looked up from germline, CDR1 is SGHRS and CDR2 is YFSETQ. This CDR3 region has 12 residues.

This rearrangement joins TRBV7-9 to TRBJ2-7; 8 bases fit TRBD1. Germline CDR1 is SEHNR and CDR2 is FQNEAQ (reference sequence). With V trimmed by 5 bases and J by 2 bases, 11 bases remained unmatched. The CDR3 runs 16 residues. CDR3 sequence: CASSAGTGARTYEQYF. The CDR3 bases are TGTGCCAGCAGCGCCGGGACAGGTGCCCGGACCTACGAGCAGTACTTC.

CDR3 sequence (DNA): TGTGCCACCAGCAGAGATCCAGGGACAGTCAATCAGCCCCAGCATTTT. Its protein product is CATSRDPGTVNQPQHF. J is TRBJ1-5 and V is TRBV15; 7 bases are a match to TRBD1. Losses at the gene ends were 0 bases for V and 3 bases for J; bases not matched to a gene: 5. The CDR3 length is 16 residues. From germline, CDR1 is LNHNV and CDR2 YYDKDF (reference sequence).

V and J are TRBV9 and TRBJ2-7; 8 bases align to TRBD1. This CDR3 is built from 14 residues. Per germline, CDR1 SGDLS and CDR2 YYNGEE. Trimming at V came to 4 bases and at J to 3 bases, leaving 6 bases not matched to a gene. CDR3 sequence reads: CASSQQGVNYEQYF. In DNA, the CDR3 is TGTGCCAGCAGCCAACAGGGGGTCAACTACGAGCAGTACTTC.

The chain recombines TRBV7-3 with TRBJ2-1; a weak D match, TRBD1 (6 bases). Germline V gives CDR1 SGHTA, CDR2 FQGTGA. V dropped 0 bases and J dropped 6 bases, with 9 bases sitting between them. The length of the CDR3 is 14 residues. This chain's CDR3 is CASSLTGDINEQFF. The CDR3 DNA reads as TGTGCCAGCAGCTTAACGGGGGACATCAATGAGCAGTTCTTC.

The genes are TRBV5-1 and TRBJ2-5; D gene ambiguous. Germline loops: CDR1 SGHRS, CDR2 YFSETQ. Trimming stripped 3 bases from V and 2 bases from J, with 8 bases between. This CDR3 has 13 amino acids. The CDR3 region has the DNA TGCGCCAGCAGCTCCTCCTTTCAAGAGACCCAGTACTTC. The encoded protein is CASSSSFQETQYF.

The chain combines TRBV10-3 with TRBJ2-3, with D possibly matching TRBD2 (5 bases). V was trimmed by 0 bases and J by 6 bases, leaving 16 bases between them. This CDR3 is built from 16 residues. Germline V gene lookup returns CDR1 ENHRY and CDR2 SYGVKD. The DNA for the CDR3 is TGTGCCATCAGTGAGTCGTTAAGCGGTGATGCCGATACGCAGTATTTT. It translates to CAISESLSGDADTQYF.